This entry concerns a single T cell receptor (beta chain). The data derive from a study of blood T cell repertoires in COVID-19. About the research overall: Samples came from the United States, Italy and Spain, spanning acute and convalescent COVID-19. The analysed material was cDNA or gDNA that came from T cells, B-cell-depleted T cells, or PBMCs.

Original processing notes: Nucleated cell counts were estimated from reference gene primer amplification. Profiling relied on immunoSEQ multiplex PCR, and the TCRdb table lists in-frame clones only, not all of them. The V and J calls and clone size are taken from that table; D and trimming were inferred from the DNA. The sample includes some 50,000 clones, around 87% of them seen just once. The source material was peripheral blood. The sequence was collected from a human donor in a cohort sampled during active COVID-19.

The chain's CDR3 is CASSLRRGQGIETQYF. The CDR3 bases are TGTGCCAGCAGCCTAAGGAGGGGACAGGGAATCGAGACCCAGTACTTC. The V and J genes are TRBV5-6 and TRBJ2-5; TRBD1 matches at 9 bases. The length of the CDR3 is 16 residues. The germline V gene encodes CDR1 SGHDT and CDR2 YYEEEE. J was trimmed by 5 bases and V by 4 bases; bases with no gene match: 12.